This is a list of T cell receptor beta chains from one sample in a study of cytomegalovirus exposure and HLA in healthy donors. Using immunoSEQ multiplex PCR, the repertoire was profiled, and TCRdb retains in-frame clones only, with some absent. The data contain about 170,000 clones, approximately 81% of them singletons. Input material: PBMCs. These receptors originate from a boy younger than 10 in good health and CMV-seronegative. Each CDR3 is given with its conserved first and last residue. Fields, in order: CDR3 length, J gene, V gene, CDR3 protein.

16 | TRBJ1-5 | TRBV19 | CASSIGGSTGNQPQHF
18 | TRBJ2-3 | TRBV5-1 | CASSFVRGPGTASDTQYF
14 | TRBJ1-1 | TRBV25-1 | CASSDTVKNTEAFF
16 | TRBJ1-6 | TRBV7-8 | CASSLARLSRRSPLHF
16 | TRBJ2-5 | TRBV10-2 | CASNPTSGAPRETQYF
12 | TRBJ2-7 | TRBV2 | CASRTNRVEQYF
16 | TRBJ2-1 | TRBV6-1 | CASSANRLADRNEQFF
15 | TRBJ2-1 | TRBV5-8 | CASSSGTVDPNEQFF
12 | TRBJ1-1 | TRBV30 | CAWSVRLTEAFF
15 | TRBJ2-3 | TRBV11-2 | CASSISTGPDDTQYF
16 | TRBJ2-7 | TRBV5-1 | CASSLGLQGAPYEQYF
15 | TRBJ2-1 | TRBV10-1 | CASSFSGQLNHEQFF
13 | TRBJ2-1 | TRBV7-9 | CASSLVTYNEQFF
16 | TRBJ1-3 | TRBV6-6 | CASSYYGTGGGNTIYF
16 | TRBJ1-2 | TRBV5-4 | CASSLGEAAANYGYTF
13 | TRBJ2-1 | TRBV6-6 | CASSRRAEDEQFF
13 | TRBJ2-7 | TRBV6-5 | CASSYGTGYEQYF
16 | TRBJ2-7 | TRBV28 | CASSSRGTGILSEQYF
16 | TRBJ1-1 | TRBV4-2 | CASSQEIRGREAKAFF
15 | TRBJ2-1 | TRBV2 | CASTQGGLAYNEQFF
15 | TRBJ2-1 | TRBV7-9 | CASSSPGRKYNEQFF
17 | TRBJ1-2 | TRBV4-1 | CASSQDPSGGLGYGYTF
13 | TRBJ1-5 | TRBV30 | CAWSLQVYQPQHF
14 | TRBJ2-3 | TRBV7-9 | CASSLGLSTDTQYF
16 | TRBJ2-7 | TRBV27 | CASSFSGTGASYEQYF
13 | TRBJ1-5 | TRBV29-1 | CSVGQNSNQPQHF
13 | TRBJ1-2 | TRBV28 | CASSRNRLYGYTF
14 | TRBJ2-1 | TRBV27 | CASSLAGVEYEQFF
11 | TRBJ2-5 | TRBV20-1 | CSASREETQYF
12 | TRBJ2-1 | TRBV6-6 | CASSYSSDFEFF
17 | TRBJ2-7 | TRBV9 | CASSLGTSGSGVGEQYF
15 | TRBJ2-5 | TRBV4-1 | CASSQEPAGVETQYF
13 | TRBJ2-5 | TRBV13 | CASSLGGRPPEYF
13 | TRBJ1-1 | TRBV19 | CASSPDRTTEAFF
15 | TRBJ2-7 | TRBV30 | CAWSVLRQGRDEQYF
14 | TRBJ2-7 | TRBV28 | CASSLAGNSYEQYF
15 | TRBJ2-7 | TRBV15 | CATSRPDRMTYEQYF
15 | TRBJ1-2 | TRBV5-8 | CASSSDRLTNYGYTF
14 | TRBJ2-5 | TRBV28 | CASSFGGGGETQYF
16 | . | TRBV6-5 | CASSYSEGKLTYEQYF
16 | TRBJ2-4 | TRBV25-1 | CASSELGPKNANIQYF
16 | TRBJ2-1 | TRBV9 | CASSVPTSGRYNEQFF
20 | TRBJ2-1 | TRBV7-6 | CASSLVPTSGTGNSYNEQFF
20 | TRBJ1-5 | TRBV19 | CASSIASRDRGDGSNQPQHF
15 | TRBJ2-5 | TRBV28 | CASSFPQGGSETQYF
14 | TRBJ2-2 | TRBV5-1 | CASSRGENTGELFF
15 | TRBJ2-5 | TRBV7-8 | CASSIRLASSRTQYF